Included here is one T cell receptor beta chain sequence, with context. Antigen specificity is unknown. This entry belongs to a study of cytomegalovirus exposure and HLA in healthy donors. Whole-study results and caveats: A later analysis reportedly identified an Asian-associated ancestry cluster as carrying fewer N-insertions than the roughly 670-donor mean. Sequences of the TCR beta chain were said to predict the HLA-A and HLA-B alleles of most subjects accurately. In an earlier analysis, most TCR beta V segments were productive about 90% or about 30% of the time.

The PCR employed 60 Vbeta primers together with 13 Jbeta primers. Using immunoSEQ multiplex PCR, the repertoire was profiled, and TCRdb retains in-frame clones only, with some absent. The sample lists about 190,000 clones; about 80% were seen once. V lost 6 bases to trimming and J lost 2 bases; unmatched junction nucleotides: 5. Germline-derived CDR1 and CDR2 are MNHEY and SVGAGI. The CDR3 consists of 14 residues. Whereas donors were nominally healthy upon sampling, unrecorded immune exposures were probable. The sequenced sample was PBMCs. The chain is built from TRBV6-5 and TRBJ2-7, with 9 nucleotides matching TRBD2. This clonotype was sampled from a man between 35 and 55 years old in good health and CMV-seropositive. The CDR3 spells CASRSGGPPYEQYF. In nucleotides, the CDR3 is TGTGCCAGCAGAAGCGGGGGGCCTCCCTACGAGCAGTACTTC.